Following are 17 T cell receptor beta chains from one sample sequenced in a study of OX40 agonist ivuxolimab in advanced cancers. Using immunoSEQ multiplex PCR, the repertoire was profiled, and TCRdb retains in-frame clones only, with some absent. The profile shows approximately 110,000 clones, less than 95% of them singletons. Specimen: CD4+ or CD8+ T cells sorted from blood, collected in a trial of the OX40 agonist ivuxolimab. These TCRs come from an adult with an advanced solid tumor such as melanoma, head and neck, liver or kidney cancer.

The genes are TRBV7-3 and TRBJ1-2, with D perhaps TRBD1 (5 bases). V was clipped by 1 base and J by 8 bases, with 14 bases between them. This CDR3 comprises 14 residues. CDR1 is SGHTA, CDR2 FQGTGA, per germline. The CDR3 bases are TGTGCCAGCAGCTTAAGGGTCGGGACTGACGGCTACACCTTC. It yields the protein CASSLRVGTDGYTF. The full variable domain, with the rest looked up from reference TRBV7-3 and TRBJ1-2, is GAGVSQTPSNKVTEKGKYVELRCDPISGHTALYWYRQSLGQGPEFLIYFQGTGAADDSGLPNDRFFAVRPEGSVSTLKIQRTERGDSAVYLCASSLRVGTDGYTFGSGTRLTVV.

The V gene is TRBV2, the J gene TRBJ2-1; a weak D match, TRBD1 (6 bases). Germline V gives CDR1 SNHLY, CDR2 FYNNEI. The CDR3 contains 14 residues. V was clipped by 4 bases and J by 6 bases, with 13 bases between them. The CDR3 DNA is TGTGCCAGCAGTGGTCAGGGGACGTTCAATGAGCAGTTCTTC. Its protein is CASSGQGTFNEQFF.

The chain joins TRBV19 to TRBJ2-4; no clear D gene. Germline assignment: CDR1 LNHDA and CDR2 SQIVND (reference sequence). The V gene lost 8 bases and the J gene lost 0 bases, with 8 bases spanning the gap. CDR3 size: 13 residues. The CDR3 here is CASGILAKNIQYF. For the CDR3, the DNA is TGTGCCAGTGGCATCTTAGCCAAAAACATTCAGTACTTC.

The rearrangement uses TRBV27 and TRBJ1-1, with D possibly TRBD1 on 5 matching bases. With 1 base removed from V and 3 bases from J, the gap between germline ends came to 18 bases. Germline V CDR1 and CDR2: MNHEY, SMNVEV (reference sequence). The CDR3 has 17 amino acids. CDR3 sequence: CASSLFGLGAGDTEAFF. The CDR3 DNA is TGTGCCAGCAGTTTATTTGGCCTCGGGGCTGGGGACACTGAAGCTTTCTTT.

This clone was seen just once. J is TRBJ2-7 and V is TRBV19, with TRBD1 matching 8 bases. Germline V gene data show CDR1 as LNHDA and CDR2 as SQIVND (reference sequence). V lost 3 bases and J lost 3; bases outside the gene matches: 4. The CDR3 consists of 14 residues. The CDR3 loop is CASSIPDRVYEQYF. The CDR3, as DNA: TGTGCCAGTAGTATCCCGGACAGGGTCTACGAGCAGTACTTC.

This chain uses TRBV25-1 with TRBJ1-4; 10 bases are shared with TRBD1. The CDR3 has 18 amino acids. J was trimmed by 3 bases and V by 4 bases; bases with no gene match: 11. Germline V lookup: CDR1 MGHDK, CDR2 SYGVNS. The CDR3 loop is CASSAPPGQGSSNEKLFF. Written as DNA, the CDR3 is TGTGCCAGCAGTGCCCCCCCGGGACAGGGGAGCTCTAATGAAAAACTGTTTTTT.

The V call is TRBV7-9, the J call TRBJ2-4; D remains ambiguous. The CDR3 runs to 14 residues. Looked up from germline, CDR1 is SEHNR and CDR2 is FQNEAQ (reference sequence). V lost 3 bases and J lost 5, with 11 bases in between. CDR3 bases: TGTGCCAGCAGCTTTTCTAGAGACGAAAACATTCAGTACTTC. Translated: CASSFSRDENIQYF.

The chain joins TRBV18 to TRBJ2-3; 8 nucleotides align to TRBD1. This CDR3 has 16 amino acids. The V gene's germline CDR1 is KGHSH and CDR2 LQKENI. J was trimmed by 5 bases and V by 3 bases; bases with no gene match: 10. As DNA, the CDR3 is TGTGCCAGCTCACCTAGCGTCCAGGGGGCTCAAGATACGCAGTATTTT. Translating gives CASSPSVQGAQDTQYF.

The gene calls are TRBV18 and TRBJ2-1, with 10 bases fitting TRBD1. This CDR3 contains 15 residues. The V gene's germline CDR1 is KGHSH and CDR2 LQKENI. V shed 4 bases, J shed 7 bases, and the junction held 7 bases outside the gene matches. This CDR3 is CASSLGTGVGNEQFF. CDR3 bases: TGTGCCAGCTCACTGGGGACAGGGGTAGGAAATGAGCAGTTCTTC.

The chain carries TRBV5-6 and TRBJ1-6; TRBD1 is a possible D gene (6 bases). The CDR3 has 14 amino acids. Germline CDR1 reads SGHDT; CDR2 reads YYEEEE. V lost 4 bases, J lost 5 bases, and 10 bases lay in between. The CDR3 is CASSRQVHNSPLHF. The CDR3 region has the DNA TGTGCCAGCAGCCGACAGGTCCATAATTCACCCCTCCACTTT.

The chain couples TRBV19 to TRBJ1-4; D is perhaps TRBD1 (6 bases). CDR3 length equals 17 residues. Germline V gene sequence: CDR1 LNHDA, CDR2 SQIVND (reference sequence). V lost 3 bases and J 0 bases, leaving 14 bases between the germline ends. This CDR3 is CASSIDRTRSTNEKLFF. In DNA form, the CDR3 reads TGTGCCAGTAGTATCGACAGGACCCGTTCAACTAATGAAAAACTGTTTTTT. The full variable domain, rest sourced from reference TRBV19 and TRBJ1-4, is DGGITQSPKYLFRKEGQNVTLSCEQNLNHDAMYWYRQDPGQGLRLIYYSQIVNDFQKGDIAEGYSVSREKKESFPLTVTSAQKNPTAFYLCASSIDRTRSTNEKLFFGSGTQLSVL.

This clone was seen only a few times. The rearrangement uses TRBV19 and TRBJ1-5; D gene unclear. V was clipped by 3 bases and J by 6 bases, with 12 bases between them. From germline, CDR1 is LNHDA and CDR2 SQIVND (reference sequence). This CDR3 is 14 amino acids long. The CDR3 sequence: CASSIGWEVQPQHF. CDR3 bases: TGTGCCAGTAGTATTGGATGGGAGGTTCAGCCCCAGCATTTT.

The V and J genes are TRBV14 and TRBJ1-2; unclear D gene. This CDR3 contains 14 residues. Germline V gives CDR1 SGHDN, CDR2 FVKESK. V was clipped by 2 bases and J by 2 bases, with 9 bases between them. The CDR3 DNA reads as TGTGCCAGCAGCCAACAAGGGTTCAACTATGGCTACACCTTC. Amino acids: CASSQQGFNYGYTF.

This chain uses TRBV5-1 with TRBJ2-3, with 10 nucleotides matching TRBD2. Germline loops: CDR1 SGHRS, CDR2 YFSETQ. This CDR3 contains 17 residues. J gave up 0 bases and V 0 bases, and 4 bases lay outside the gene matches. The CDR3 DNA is TGCGCCAGCAGCTTGGTTATTAGCGGGAGGAGCACAGATACGCAGTATTTT. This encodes CASSLVISGRSTDTQYF.

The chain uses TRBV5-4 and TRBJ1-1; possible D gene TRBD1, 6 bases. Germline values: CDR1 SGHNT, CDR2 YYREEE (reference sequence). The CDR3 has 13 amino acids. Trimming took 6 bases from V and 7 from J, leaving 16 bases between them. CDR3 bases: TGTGCCAGCACCTTAGATGGACAGTTTGAAGCTTTCTTT. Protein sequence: CASTLDGQFEAFF.

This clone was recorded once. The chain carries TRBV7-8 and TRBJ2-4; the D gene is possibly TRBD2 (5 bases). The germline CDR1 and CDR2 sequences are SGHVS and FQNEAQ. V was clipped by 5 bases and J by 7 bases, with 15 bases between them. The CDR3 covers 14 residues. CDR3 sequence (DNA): TGTGCCAGCAGCGGAGGTTGGGCGGTGAACATTCAGTACTTC. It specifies CASSGGWAVNIQYF.

The CDR3 protein is CASSHEPTNEKLFF. In nucleotides, the CDR3 is TGTGCCAGCTCACACGAACCCACTAATGAAAAACTGTTTTTT. The chain uses TRBV18 and TRBJ1-4; D unresolved. This CDR3 spans 14 amino acids. V dropped 4 bases and J dropped 2 bases, with 8 bases sitting between them. Per germline, CDR1 KGHSH and CDR2 LQKENI.